This TCR beta chain was profiled in a study of response to subunit inactivated influenza vaccine. This clonotype was observed a handful of times. Its antigen is unknown. Study-wide points: Each seasonal flu vaccination may recruit only limited new T cells, authors suggested.

MiXCR, applied by TCRdb to the RT-PCR reads, yields one record per CDR3 protein. The profile shows about 160,000 distinct CDR3 sequences, approximately 10% of them singletons. This CDR3 has 17 amino acids. Deletions cut 0 bases from V and 0 bases from J, with 15 bases between. Germline CDR1 and CDR2: DFQATT and SNEGSKA (reference sequence). The V gene is TRBV20-1, the J gene TRBJ2-1, with a tentative D call TRBD1 (5 bases). The sample here was non-naive T cells sorted from PBMCs, taken roughly 46 days after vaccination. This receptor was obtained from a man aged 50 to 59 who received an inactivated influenza vaccine. The CDR3 bases are TGCAGTGCTAGAGATGTGAGAACAGGTAGCTCCTACAATGAGCAGTTCTTC. Its translation: CSARDVRTGSSYNEQFF.